This TCR beta chain was documented in a study of cytomegalovirus exposure and HLA in healthy donors. Overall study context: From HLA-typed donors, an early data release held 70 million to 95 million unique TCRs. Whole-study findings and limits: The presence/absence work took it that sequencing depth was about the same across donors. In a later analysis, DRB1 alleles had the most associated TCRs; HLA-C alleles the fewest. In a later analysis, CMV-associated beta chains were mostly HLA-associated, it appeared.

PCR was performed using 60 Vbeta and 13 Jbeta primers. Clones were read by immunoSEQ multiplex PCR, and TCRdb kept only the in-frame ones, dropping some. The table shows 130,000 to 150,000 clones, with about 80% occurring only once. This clone appeared a few times. No antigen is known for it. Trimming removed 2 bases from V and 2 bases from J; junction bases left unmatched: 13. From germline, CDR1 is SGHVS and CDR2 FQNEAQ. This CDR3 has 19 amino acids. The TCR originated in a male donor in good health and CMV-seronegative. J is TRBJ2-2 and V is TRBV7-8, with 8 bases matching TRBD1. Sequenced: PBMCs. CDR3 region: CASSLYRLTRGQNTGELFF. The CDR3 DNA follows: TGTGCCAGCAGCTTATACCGCTTGACCAGGGGGCAAAACACCGGGGAGCTGTTTTTT.